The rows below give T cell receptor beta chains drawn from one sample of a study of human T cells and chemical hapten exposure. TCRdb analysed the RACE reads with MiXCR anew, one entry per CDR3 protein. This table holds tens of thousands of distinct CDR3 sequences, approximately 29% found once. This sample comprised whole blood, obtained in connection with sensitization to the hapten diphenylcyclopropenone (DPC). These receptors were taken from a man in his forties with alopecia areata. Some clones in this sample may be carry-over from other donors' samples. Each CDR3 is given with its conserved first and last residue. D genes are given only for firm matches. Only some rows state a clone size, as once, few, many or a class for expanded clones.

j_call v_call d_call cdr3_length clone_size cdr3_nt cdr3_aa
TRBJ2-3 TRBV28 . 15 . TGTGCCAGCAGTTTCCCAGGGGGGCTCACAGATACGCAGTATTTT CASSFPGGLTDTQYF
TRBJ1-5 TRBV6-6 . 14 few TGTGCCAGCAGCCAGGACGGTAGAAATCAGCCCCAGCATTTT CASSQDGRNQPQHF
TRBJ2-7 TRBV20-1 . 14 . TGCAGTGCTAGCCCCCCGGGACGTTCCTACGAGCAGTACTTC CSASPPGRSYEQYF
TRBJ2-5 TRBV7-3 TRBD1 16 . TGTGCCAGCAGCTTAACGTCCGACAGGGGGGGAGAGACCCAGTACTTC CASSLTSDRGGETQYF
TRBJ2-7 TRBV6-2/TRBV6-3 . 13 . TGTGCCAGCAGTCAGGCCCTCCTGAGCGAGCAGTACTTC CASSQALLSEQYF
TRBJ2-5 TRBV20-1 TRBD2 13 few TGCAGTGCTAGTATGGGAGGGCAAGAGACCCAGTACTTC CSASMGGQETQYF
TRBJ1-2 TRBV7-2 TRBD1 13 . TGTGCCAGCAGCCCAAACAGGGGCTATGGCTACACCTTC CASSPNRGYGYTF
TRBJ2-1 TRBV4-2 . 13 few TGTGCCAGCAGCCATGGGGGGCCCGATGAGCAGTTCTTC CASSHGGPDEQFF
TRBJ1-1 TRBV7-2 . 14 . TGTGCCAGCAGCTGGGACTCCGCCAGGAAGGAAGCTTTCTTT CASSWDSARKEAFF
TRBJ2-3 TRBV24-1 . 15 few TGTGCCACCAGTGACGGGGGGCTTGGAACAGATACGCAGTATTTT CATSDGGLGTDTQYF
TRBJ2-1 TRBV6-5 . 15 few TGTGCCAGCAGTCCCCAAAGGGTTTCTTCGAATGAGCAGTTCTTC CASSPQRVSSNEQFF
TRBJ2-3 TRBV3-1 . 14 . TGTGCCAGCAGCCAAGGCCCCCGCGGGCATACGCAGTATTTT CASSQGPRGHTQYF
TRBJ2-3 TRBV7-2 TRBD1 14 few TGTGCCAGCAGCCTGACAGGGGGCCAAGATACGCAGTATTTT CASSLTGGQDTQYF
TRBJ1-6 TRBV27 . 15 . TGTGCCAGCAGTGTGGTTCGAGACTATAATTCACCCCTCCACTTT CASSVVRDYNSPLHF
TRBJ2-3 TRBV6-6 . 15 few TGTGCCAGCAGCCACGGGGGAGCCCCCACAGATACGCAGTATTTT CASSHGGAPTDTQYF
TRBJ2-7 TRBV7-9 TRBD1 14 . TGTGCCAGCAGTGAGGACAGGGCTTTCTACGAGCAGTACTTC CASSEDRAFYEQYF
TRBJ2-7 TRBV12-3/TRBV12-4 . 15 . TGTGCCAGCAGACCAAATAGCGGTTGGGGCTACGAGCAGTACTTC CASRPNSGWGYEQYF
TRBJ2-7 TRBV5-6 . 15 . TGTGCCAGCAGCCTTCGGCGGGACAGCAACTACGAGCAGTACTTC CASSLRRDSNYEQYF
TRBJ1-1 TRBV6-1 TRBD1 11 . TGTGCCAGCAGTGCTAACAGGGGGACTTTCTTT CASSANRGTFF
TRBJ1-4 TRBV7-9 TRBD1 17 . TGTGCCAGCAGCTTAGGAACCGTCAGGGACAGTAATGAAAAACTGTTTTTT CASSLGTVRDSNEKLFF
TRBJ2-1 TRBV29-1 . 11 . TGCAGCGTTTCCCAGCAGGATGAGCAGTTCTTC CSVSQQDEQFF
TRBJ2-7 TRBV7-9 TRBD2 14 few TGTGCCAGCAGCGAACTAGCGGGGTCCTACGAGCAGTACTTC CASSELAGSYEQYF
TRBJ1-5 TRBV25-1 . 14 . TGTGCCAGCAGAGGGGCAGGGAGAGGTCAGCCCCAGCATTTT CASRGAGRGQPQHF
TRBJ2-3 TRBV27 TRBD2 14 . TGTGCCAGCCGGGAGGACACTAGCACAGATACGCAGTATTTT CASREDTSTDTQYF
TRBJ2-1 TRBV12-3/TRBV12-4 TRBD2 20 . TGTGCCAGCAGCGGGGGCCAGCTAGCGGGAGGCATGGGTCGGGGACATGAGCAGTTCTTC CASSGGQLAGGMGRGHEQFF
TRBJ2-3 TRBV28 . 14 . TGTGCCAGCAGTTTTTCGGGTAGCACAGATACGCAGTATTTT CASSFSGSTDTQYF
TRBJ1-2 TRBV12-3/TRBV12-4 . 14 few TGTGCCAGCAGTTTTACCTCACAGAACTATGGCTACACCTTC CASSFTSQNYGYTF
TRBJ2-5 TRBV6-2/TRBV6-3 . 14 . TGTGCCAGCAGTTACAAGGGGGATGGAGAGACCCAGTACTTC CASSYKGDGETQYF
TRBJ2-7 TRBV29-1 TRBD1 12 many TGCAGCGTTGAAATTACAGGGGGTGAGCAGTACTTC CSVEITGGEQYF
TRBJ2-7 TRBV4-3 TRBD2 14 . TGCGCCAGCAGCCAAGATCGGGGGGCCTACGAGCAGTACTTC CASSQDRGAYEQYF
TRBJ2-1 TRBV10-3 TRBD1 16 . TGTGCCATCAGTGATCGGACAGGGGGCAGCGGCAATGAGCAGTTCTTC CAISDRTGGSGNEQFF
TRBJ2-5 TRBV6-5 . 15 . TGTGCCAGCAGTCCCCCGGAGGGCCGCCAAGAGACCCAGTACTTC CASSPPEGRQETQYF
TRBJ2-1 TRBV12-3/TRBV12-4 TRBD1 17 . TGTGCCAGCAGTTCCTCAGGCCGGGACAGAGTCTACAATGAGCAGTTCTTC CASSSSGRDRVYNEQFF
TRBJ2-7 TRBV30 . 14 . TGTGCCTGGAGCCTGAGGCAGGTGATCTACGAGCAGTACTTC CAWSLRQVIYEQYF
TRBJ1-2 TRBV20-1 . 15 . TGCAGTGCCTCGACAGGAGGGGCGAGTAACTATGGCTACACCTTC CSASTGGASNYGYTF
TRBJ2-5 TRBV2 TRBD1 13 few TGTGCCAGCAGCGGGACAGAGCAAGAGACCCAGTACTTC CASSGTEQETQYF
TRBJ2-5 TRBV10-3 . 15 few TGTGCCATCAGTGAGTGGGGTTTAGACCAAGAGACCCAGTACTTC CAISEWGLDQETQYF